This TCR beta chain was profiled in a study of cytomegalovirus exposure and HLA in healthy donors. This CDR3 is built from 14 residues. From germline, CDR1 is SNHLY and CDR2 FYNNEI. V lost 2 bases and J 3 bases, leaving 10 bases between the germline ends. Primers: 60 Vbeta forward and 13 Jbeta reverse. Clones were read by immunoSEQ multiplex PCR, and TCRdb kept only the in-frame ones, dropping some. This table has approximately 140,000 clones, roughly 77% appearing once. This receptor was identified in a woman between 40 and 50 years old in good health and CMV-seropositive. V usage is TRBV2 and J usage is TRBJ1-2, with unresolved D. Sequencing input: PBMCs. As DNA, the CDR3 is TGTGCCAGCAGTGAACTGGGAGAGGACTATGGCTACACCTTC. Translation: CASSELGEDYGYTF.